These 21 T cell receptor beta chains came from one sample sequenced in a study of cytomegalovirus exposure and HLA in healthy donors. The table came from immunoSEQ multiplex PCR; TCRdb's copy has only in-frame clones and leaves some out. The table has around 190,000 clones, 86% seen once. Sequencing used PBMCs. The receptors come from a man aged 25 to 40 in good health and CMV-seropositive.

The gene calls are TRBV19 and TRBJ2-7; the D gene is possibly TRBD1 (5 bases). The CDR3 contains 12 residues. CDR1 is LNHDA, CDR2 SQIVND, per germline (reference sequence). Between the trimmed V and J ends, which lost 2 bases and 3 bases, there was a span of 5 bases. The CDR3 DNA reads TGTGCCAGTAGTATACAGGGCTACGAGCAGTACTTC. Translated, it gives CASSIQGYEQYF.

The gene calls are TRBV18 and TRBJ2-3; TRBD2 matches 8 bases. The CDR3 has 15 amino acids. V gave up 5 bases and J gave up 8 bases; unmatched junction bases: 12. Germline-derived CDR1 and CDR2 are KGHSH and LQKENI. CDR3 protein: CASSTTSGVQGTQYF. For the CDR3, the DNA is TGTGCCAGCTCAACTACTAGCGGAGTACAGGGTACGCAGTATTTT.

The V call is TRBV7-2, the J call TRBJ2-3; D is uncertain. Germline loops: CDR1 SGHTA, CDR2 FQGNSA. Trimming removed 5 bases at V and 2 bases at J, with 11 bases between. The CDR3 is 14 amino acids. The CDR3, as DNA: TGTGCCAGCAGCCCAGACTCGTCCACAGATACGCAGTATTTT. Protein: CASSPDSSTDTQYF.

The chain carries TRBV15 and TRBJ1-1; no clear D gene. The CDR3 consists of 14 residues. V was cut by 0 bases and J by 0 bases, with 5 bases left in between. Germline CDR1 and CDR2: LNHNV and YYDKDF (reference sequence). The CDR3 loop is CATSRELMNTEAFF. CDR3 coding DNA: TGTGCCACCAGCAGAGAATTGATGAACACTGAAGCTTTCTTT.

The chain links TRBV10-3 to TRBJ1-1; perhaps TRBD1 as D (5 bases). This CDR3 spans 16 amino acids. Between the trimmed V and J ends, which lost 0 bases and 1 base, there was a span of 12 bases. Germline V gives CDR1 ENHRY, CDR2 SYGVKD. CDR3 amino acids: CAISESEQARNTEAFF. In DNA, the CDR3 is TGTGCCATCAGTGAGTCGGAACAGGCTAGGAACACTGAAGCTTTCTTT.

The J gene is TRBJ1-1, the V gene TRBV7-6, with D possibly being TRBD1 (6 bases). CDR1 and CDR2 (germline): SGHVS, FNYEAQ. The CDR3 is 15 amino acids. V was pared by 0 bases and J by 1 base, with 9 bases between. In DNA form, the CDR3 reads TGTGCCAGCAGCTTAGCGGCAGGGGAGAACACTGAAGCTTTCTTT. It is translated as CASSLAAGENTEAFF.

This clone was observed a single time. V and J are TRBV7-9 and TRBJ1-1; no reliable D call. The V gene lost 1 base and the J gene lost 1 base, with 10 bases spanning the gap. Germline V gene data show CDR1 as SEHNR and CDR2 as FQNEAQ (reference sequence). CDR3 length: 15 residues. Here the CDR3 DNA reads TGTGCCAGCAGCTTAGGGGGAGCGGGGAACACTGAAGCTTTCTTT. This sequence encodes CASSLGGAGNTEAFF.

This clone was observed a handful of times. The chain joins TRBV7-9 to TRBJ1-4; a possible D gene is TRBD1 (5 bases). The length of the CDR3 is 14 residues. Germline values: CDR1 SEHNR, CDR2 FQNEAQ (reference sequence). Trimming stripped 5 bases from V and 7 bases from J, with 14 bases between. The CDR3 loop is CASSPLGGREKLFF. The CDR3 region has the DNA TGTGCCAGCAGCCCACTCGGGGGTCGTGAAAAACTGTTTTTT. The entire variable domain, with the rest obtained from reference TRBV7-9 and TRBJ1-4, is as follows: DTGVSQNPRHKITKRGQNVTFRCDPISEHNRLYWYRQTLGQGPEFLTYFQNEAQLEKSRLLSDRFSAERPKGSFSTLEIQRTEQGDSAMYLCASSPLGGREKLFFGSGTQLSVL.

The genes are TRBV5-4 and TRBJ2-5, with 9 bases that match TRBD1. The CDR3 has 16 residues. Looked up from germline, CDR1 is SGHNT and CDR2 is YYREEE (reference sequence). J was trimmed by 1 base and V by 1 base; bases with no gene match: 5. CDR3 sequence: CASSLWGTGTQETQYF. Here the CDR3 DNA reads TGTGCCAGCAGCTTGTGGGGGACAGGGACCCAAGAGACCCAGTACTTC. Using reference TRBV5-4 and TRBJ2-5 for the parts outside the CDR3, the full variable domain is ETGVTQSPTHLIKTRGQQVTLRCSSQSGHNTVSWYQQALGQGPQFIFQYYREEENGRGNFPPRFSGLQFPNYSSELNVNALELDDSALYLCASSLWGTGTQETQYFGPGTRLLVL.

The rearrangement joins TRBV29-1 to TRBJ2-1, with 7 positions matching TRBD1. V lost 3 bases, J lost 3 bases, and 8 bases stayed unmatched. The germline CDR1 and CDR2 sequences are SQVTM and ANQGSEA. The CDR3 contains 15 residues. CDR3 residues: CSVDPGGRYYNEQFF. The CDR3 DNA is TGCAGCGTTGATCCAGGGGGACGATACTACAATGAGCAGTTCTTC.

The rearrangement uses TRBV9 and TRBJ2-3; TRBD2 matches 10 bases. Losses at the gene ends were 0 bases for V and 3 bases for J; bases not matched to a gene: 7. CDR1 and CDR2 (germline): SGDLS, YYNGEE. This CDR3 contains 17 residues. The CDR3 reads CASSVEGAGGPTDTQYF. The CDR3 DNA reads TGTGCCAGCAGCGTAGAGGGAGCGGGAGGGCCTACAGATACGCAGTATTTT.

This clone was seen only a few times. This chain connects TRBV25-1 to TRBJ2-7; TRBD1 aligns across 7 bases. This CDR3 contains 14 residues. Germline V gene lookup returns CDR1 MGHDK and CDR2 SYGVNS. V was pared by 7 bases and J by 6 bases, with 12 bases of the junction left unmatched. CDR3 in amino acids: CASMKAGGPSEQYF. Written as DNA, the CDR3 is TGTGCCAGCATGAAGGCAGGGGGACCCAGCGAGCAGTACTTC.

The gene calls are TRBV28 and TRBJ1-5; 8 bases align to TRBD1. This CDR3 comprises 16 residues. V shed 6 bases and J 2 bases; nucleotides not matched to a gene: 9. Germline assignment: CDR1 MDHEN and CDR2 SYDVKM. The CDR3 nucleotides read TGTGCCAGCAGGAGGGCAGGGGGCCAAGGCAATCAGCCCCAGCATTTT. Its protein is CASRRAGGQGNQPQHF. The full variable domain, completed using reference TRBV28 and TRBJ1-5, is DVKVTQSSRYLVKRTGEKVFLECVQDMDHENMFWYRQDPGLGLRLIYFSYDVKMKEKGDIPEGYSVSREKKERFSLILESASTNQTSMYLCASRRAGGQGNQPQHFGDGTRLSIL.

The chain has TRBV19 and TRBJ2-7, with TRBD1 as a possible D gene (6 bases). Germline lookup yields CDR1 LNHDA and CDR2 SQIVND (reference sequence). Trimming took off 1 base at V and 7 bases at J, with 14 bases between the two ends. The CDR3 length is 14 residues. DNA of the CDR3: TGTGCCAGTAGTATAGCGTTGGGGGCGTCGGAGCAGTACTTC. Protein: CASSIALGASEQYF.

This chain connects TRBV5-1 to TRBJ1-6; 9 bases are a match to TRBD1. J gave up 10 bases and V 0 bases, and 5 bases lay outside the gene matches. The CDR3 length is 15 residues. The germline CDR1 and CDR2 sequences are SGHRS and YFSETQ. CDR3 in DNA: TGCGCCAGCAGCTTGGGGACAGGGGCAGGGTCACCCCTCCACTTT. This encodes CASSLGTGAGSPLHF.

This clone was recorded at least ten times. The rearrangement uses TRBV28 and TRBJ2-2, with 10 bases lining up with TRBD1. V was clipped by 4 bases and J by 3 bases; unmatched bases: 8. Germline V lookup: CDR1 MDHEN, CDR2 SYDVKM. The CDR3 totals 17 residues. This CDR3 is CASSSIPGTGDTGELFF. CDR3 sequence (DNA): TGTGCCAGCAGTTCCATTCCCGGGACAGGGGACACCGGGGAGCTGTTTTTT.

This clone has only one observation. The chain recombines TRBV28 with TRBJ2-7; D possibly uses TRBD1 or TRBD2 (5 bases each). The CDR3 extends over 12 amino acids. Germline CDR1 and CDR2: MDHEN and SYDVKM. Trimming left V 8 bases short and J 7 bases short, with 15 bases between. CDR3 bases: TGTGCCAGCGGGACGGTCGTTGAGGAGCAGTACTTC. Protein product: CASGTVVEEQYF. Based on the CDR3 plus reference TRBV28 and TRBJ2-7, the full variable domain is DVKVTQSSRYLVKRTGEKVFLECVQDMDHENMFWYRQDPGLGLRLIYFSYDVKMKEKGDIPEGYSVSREKKERFSLILESASTNQTSMYLCASGTVVEEQYFGPGTRLTVT.

V and J are TRBV27 and TRBJ1-3; 7 bases are a match to TRBD1. Trimming removed 7 bases from V and 2 bases from J; junction bases left unmatched: 8. Germline V gives CDR1 MNHEY, CDR2 SMNVEV (reference sequence). The CDR3 is made up of 15 amino acids. Here the CDR3 reads CASTLRTGAGNTIYF. CDR3 DNA: TGTGCCAGCACCCTAAGAACAGGGGCTGGAAACACCATATATTTT.

The chain links TRBV2 to TRBJ2-3, with D unresolved. V was shortened by 2 bases and J by 1 base, with 10 bases between the two germline ends. The germline V gene encodes CDR1 SNHLY and CDR2 FYNNEI. The CDR3 spans 15 residues. CDR3 DNA: TGTGCCAGCAGTGAATGGGCTGGTGGCACAGATACGCAGTATTTT. This translates into CASSEWAGGTDTQYF.

This chain uses TRBV6-6 with TRBJ2-7; 7 bases match TRBD1. The junction had 10 bases not matched to a gene; V was cut back by 8 bases and J by 6 bases. CDR1 is MNHNY, CDR2 SVGAGI, per germline (reference sequence). The CDR3 has 13 residues. CDR3 loop: CASRLGQSLEQYF. For the CDR3, the DNA is TGTGCCAGCCGGTTGGGACAGTCTCTCGAGCAGTACTTC.

V is TRBV30 and J is TRBJ2-3; D uncertain. Per the germline V gene, CDR1 is GTSNPN and CDR2 is SVGIG (reference sequence). This CDR3 is 12 amino acids long. The V gene lost 3 bases and the J gene lost 2 bases, with 6 bases spanning the gap. The CDR3 loop is CAWRSTTDTQYF. The CDR3 nucleotides are TGTGCCTGGAGGTCCACCACAGATACGCAGTATTTT.